This T cell receptor beta chain was sequenced during a study of a mutant IDH1 vaccine in newly diagnosed glioma. Study at large: Radiotherapy, temozolomide, or both had been given previously, and both were given to most.

This CDR3 region has 14 residues. Trimming removed 1 base from V and 2 bases from J, with 6 bases in between. Germline assignment: CDR1 SGHNT and CDR2 YENEEA. This table comes from immunoSEQ multiplex PCR, and its TCRdb copy is limited to in-frame clones, with some not included. The table shows about 59,000 clones, with more than 85% occurring only once. Time point indicated: baseline, week 1 (first vaccination visit). Indicated treatment: pre-vaccination baseline after standard-of-care therapy. The chain carries TRBV11-3 and TRBJ2-1; maybe TRBD1 (6 bases). The clonotype was recovered from a man in his fifties with glioma. The specimen comprised PBMCs, sampled from a glioma patient treated with radiotherapy, temozolomide or both. The CDR3 sequence is CASSLGQAYNEQFF. CDR3 nucleotide sequence: TGTGCCAGCAGCTTAGGACAGGCCTACAATGAGCAGTTCTTC.